This T cell receptor beta chain was obtained from a study of blood T cell repertoires in COVID-19. Study-wide background: Samples came from the United States, Italy and Spain, spanning acute and convalescent COVID-19.

CDR1 SGDLS and CDR2 YYNGEE come from the germline V gene. The trim removed 3 bases at V and 4 bases at J, leaving 3 bases unmatched. This CDR3 contains 13 residues. Under the authors' procedure: How many nucleated cells were present was estimated from reference gene primer amplification. The protocol was immunoSEQ multiplex PCR, while the TCRdb copy is restricted to in-frame clones and leaves out a portion. The DNA gave D and trimming, while V, J and clone size come from that table. The profile shows 150,000 or so clones, about 93% of them singletons. Source material: peripheral blood. The TCR originated in a woman aged 45-65 years with acute or convalescent COVID-19. The chain couples TRBV9 to TRBJ1-2; TRBD1 matches at 7 bases. The CDR3 DNA is TGTGCCAGCAGCGACCGGACAGGCTATGGCTACACCTTC. It encodes CASSDRTGYGYTF.